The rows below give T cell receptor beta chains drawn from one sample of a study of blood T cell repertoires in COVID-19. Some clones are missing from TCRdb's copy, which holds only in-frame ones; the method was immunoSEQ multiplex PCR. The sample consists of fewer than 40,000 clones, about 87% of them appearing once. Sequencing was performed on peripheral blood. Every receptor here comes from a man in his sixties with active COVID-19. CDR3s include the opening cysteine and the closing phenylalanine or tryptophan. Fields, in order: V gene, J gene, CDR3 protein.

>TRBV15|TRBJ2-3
CATGPLKDTQYF
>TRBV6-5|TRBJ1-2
CATLRSTGGSGGYTF
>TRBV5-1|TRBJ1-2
CATGQGGSNYGYTF
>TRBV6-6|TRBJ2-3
CASSYGGTDTQYF
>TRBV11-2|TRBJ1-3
CASSLEARGRGNTIYF
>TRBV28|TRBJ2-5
CASSLWGQTLLAGQETQYF
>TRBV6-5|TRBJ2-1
CASRGTVGTSQFF
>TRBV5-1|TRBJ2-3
CASSFETGGATDTQYF
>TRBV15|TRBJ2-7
CATSRESMVSYEQYF
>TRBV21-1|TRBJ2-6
CASSKRYRGRQTGANVLTF
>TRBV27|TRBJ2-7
CASSLGGRTYEQYF
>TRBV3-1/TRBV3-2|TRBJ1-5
CASSQDHAGNQPQHF
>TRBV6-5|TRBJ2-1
CASSRDNSYNEQFF
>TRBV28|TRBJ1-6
CASSPTPGGYNSPLHF
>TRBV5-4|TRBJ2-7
CASSKGSGSYEQYF
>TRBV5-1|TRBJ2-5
CASRVVSQETQYF